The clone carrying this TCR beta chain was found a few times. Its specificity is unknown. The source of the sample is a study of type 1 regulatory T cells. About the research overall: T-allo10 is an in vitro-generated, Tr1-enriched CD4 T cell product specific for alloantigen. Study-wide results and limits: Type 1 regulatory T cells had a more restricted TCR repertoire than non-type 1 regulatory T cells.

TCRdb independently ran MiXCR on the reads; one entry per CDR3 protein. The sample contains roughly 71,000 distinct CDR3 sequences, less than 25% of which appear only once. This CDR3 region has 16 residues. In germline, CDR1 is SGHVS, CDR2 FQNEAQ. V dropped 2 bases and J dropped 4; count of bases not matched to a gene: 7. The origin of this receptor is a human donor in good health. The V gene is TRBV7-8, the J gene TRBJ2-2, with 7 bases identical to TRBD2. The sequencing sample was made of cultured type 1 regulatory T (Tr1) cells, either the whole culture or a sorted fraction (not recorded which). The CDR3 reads CASSLRARTSTGELFF. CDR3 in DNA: TGTGCCAGCAGCTTAAGGGCCCGGACTAGCACCGGGGAGCTGTTTTTT. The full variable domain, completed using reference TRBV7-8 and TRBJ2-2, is GAGVSQSPRYKVAKRGQDVALRCDPISGHVSLFWYQQALGQGPEFLTYFQNEAQLDKSGLPSDRFFAERPEGSVSTLKIQRTQQEDSAVYLCASSLRARTSTGELFFGEGSRLTVL.